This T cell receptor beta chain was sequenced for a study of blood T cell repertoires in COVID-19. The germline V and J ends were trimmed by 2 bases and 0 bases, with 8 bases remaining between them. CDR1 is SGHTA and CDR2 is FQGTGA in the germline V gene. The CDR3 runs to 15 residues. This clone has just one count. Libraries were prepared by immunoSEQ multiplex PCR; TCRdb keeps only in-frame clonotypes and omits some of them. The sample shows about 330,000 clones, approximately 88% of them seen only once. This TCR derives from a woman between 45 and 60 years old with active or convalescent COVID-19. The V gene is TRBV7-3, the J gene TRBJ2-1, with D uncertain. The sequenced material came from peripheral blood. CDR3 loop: CASSLAVGSYNEQFF. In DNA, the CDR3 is TGTGCCAGCAGCTTAGCGGTTGGCTCCTACAATGAGCAGTTCTTC.